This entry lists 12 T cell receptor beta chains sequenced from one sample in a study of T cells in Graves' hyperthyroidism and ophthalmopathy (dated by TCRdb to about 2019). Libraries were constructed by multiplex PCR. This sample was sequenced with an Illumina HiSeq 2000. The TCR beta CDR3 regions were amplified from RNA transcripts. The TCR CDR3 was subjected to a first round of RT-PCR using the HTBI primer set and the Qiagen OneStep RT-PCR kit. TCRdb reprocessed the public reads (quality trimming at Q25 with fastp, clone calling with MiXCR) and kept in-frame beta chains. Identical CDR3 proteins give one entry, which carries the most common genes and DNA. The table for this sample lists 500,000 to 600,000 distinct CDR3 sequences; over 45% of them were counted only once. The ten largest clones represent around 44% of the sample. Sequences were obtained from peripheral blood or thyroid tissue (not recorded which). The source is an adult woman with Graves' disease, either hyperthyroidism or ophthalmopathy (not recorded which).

The chain's CDR3 is CASSDRVSYEQYF. The DNA for the CDR3 is TGTGCCAGCAGTGACCGCGTTTCCTACGAGCAGTACTTC. V gene TRBV6-1 combines with J gene TRBJ2-7; D uncertain. The CDR3 spans 13 residues. Trimming left V 3 bases short and J 1 base short, with 7 bases between. Germline assignment: CDR1 MNHNS and CDR2 SASEGT.

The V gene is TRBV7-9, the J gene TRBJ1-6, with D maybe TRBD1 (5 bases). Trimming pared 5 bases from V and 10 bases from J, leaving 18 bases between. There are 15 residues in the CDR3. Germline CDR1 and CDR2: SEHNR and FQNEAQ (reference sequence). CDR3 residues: CASSAPGALGSPLHF. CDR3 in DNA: TGTGCCAGCAGCGCTCCCGGGGCGCTTGGATCACCCCTCCACTTT.

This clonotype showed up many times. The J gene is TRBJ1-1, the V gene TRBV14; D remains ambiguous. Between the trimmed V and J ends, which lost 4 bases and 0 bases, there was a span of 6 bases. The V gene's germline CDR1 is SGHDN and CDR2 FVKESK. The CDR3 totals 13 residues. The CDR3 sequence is CASSRGMNTEAFF. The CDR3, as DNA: TGTGCCAGCAGCCGAGGTATGAACACTGAAGCTTTCTTT.

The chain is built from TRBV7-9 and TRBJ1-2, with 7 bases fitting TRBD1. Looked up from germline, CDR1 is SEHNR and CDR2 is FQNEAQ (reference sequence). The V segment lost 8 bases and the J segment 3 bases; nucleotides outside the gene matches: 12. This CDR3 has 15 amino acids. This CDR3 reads CASLPQQGKDYGYTF. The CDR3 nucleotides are TGTGCCAGCCTCCCGCAACAGGGGAAGGACTATGGCTACACCTTC.

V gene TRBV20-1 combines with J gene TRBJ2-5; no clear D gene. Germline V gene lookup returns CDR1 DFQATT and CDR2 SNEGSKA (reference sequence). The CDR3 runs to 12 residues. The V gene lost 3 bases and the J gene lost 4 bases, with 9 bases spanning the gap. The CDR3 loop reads CSASGRRETQYF. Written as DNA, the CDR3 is TGCAGTGCTAGTGGAAGAAGAGAGACCCAGTACTTC.

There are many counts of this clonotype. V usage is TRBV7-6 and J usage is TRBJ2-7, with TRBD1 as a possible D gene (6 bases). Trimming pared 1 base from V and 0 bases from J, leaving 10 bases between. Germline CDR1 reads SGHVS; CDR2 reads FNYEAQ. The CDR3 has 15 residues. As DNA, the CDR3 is TGTGCCAGCAGCTTAGGAGTAGGGGGCTCCTACGAGCAGTACTTC. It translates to CASSLGVGGSYEQYF.

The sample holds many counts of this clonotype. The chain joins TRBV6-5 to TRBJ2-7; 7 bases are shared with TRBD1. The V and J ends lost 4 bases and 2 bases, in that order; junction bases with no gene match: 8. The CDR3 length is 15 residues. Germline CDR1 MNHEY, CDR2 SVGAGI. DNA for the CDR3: TGTGCCAGCAGTTCCGGGACAGCGCAAGCCTACGAGCAGTACTTC. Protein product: CASSSGTAQAYEQYF.

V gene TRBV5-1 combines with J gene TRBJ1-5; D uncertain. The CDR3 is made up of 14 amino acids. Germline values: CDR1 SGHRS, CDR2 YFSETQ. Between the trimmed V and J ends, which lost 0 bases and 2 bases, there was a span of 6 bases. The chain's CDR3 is CASSLDQGNQPQHF. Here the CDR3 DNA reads TGCGCCAGCAGCTTGGATCAGGGCAATCAGCCCCAGCATTTT.

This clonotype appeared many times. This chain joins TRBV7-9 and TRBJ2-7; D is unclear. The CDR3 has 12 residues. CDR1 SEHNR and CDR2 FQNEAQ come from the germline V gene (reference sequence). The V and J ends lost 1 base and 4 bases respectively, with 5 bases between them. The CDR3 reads CASSLDWYEQYF. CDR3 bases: TGTGCCAGCAGCTTAGACTGGTACGAGCAGTACTTC.

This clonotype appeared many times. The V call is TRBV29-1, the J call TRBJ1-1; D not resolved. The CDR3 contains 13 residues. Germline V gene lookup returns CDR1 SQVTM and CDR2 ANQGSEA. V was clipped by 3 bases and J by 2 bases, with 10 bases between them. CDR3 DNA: TGCAGCGTTGACCCGGGTTTTAACACTGAAGCTTTCTTT. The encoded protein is CSVDPGFNTEAFF. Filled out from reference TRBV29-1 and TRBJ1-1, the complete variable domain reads SAVISQKPSRDICQRGTSLTIQCQVDSQVTMMFWYRQQPGQSLTLIATANQGSEATYESGFVIDKFPISRPNLTFSTLTVSNMSPEDSSIYLCSVDPGFNTEAFFGQGTRLTVV.

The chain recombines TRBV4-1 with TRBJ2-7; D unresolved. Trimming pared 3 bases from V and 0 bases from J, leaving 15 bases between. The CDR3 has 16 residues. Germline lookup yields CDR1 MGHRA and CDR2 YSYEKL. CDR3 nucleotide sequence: TGCGCCAGCAGCCAGACGTATTTTTGGCACTCCTACGAGCAGTACTTC. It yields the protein CASSQTYFWHSYEQYF.

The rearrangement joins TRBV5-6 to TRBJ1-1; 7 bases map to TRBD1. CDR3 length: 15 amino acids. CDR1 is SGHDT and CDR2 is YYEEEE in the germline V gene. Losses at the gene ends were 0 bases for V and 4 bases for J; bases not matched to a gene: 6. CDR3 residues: CASSLGSGQSTEAFF. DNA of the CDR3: TGTGCCAGCAGCTTGGGCTCGGGACAGAGCACTGAAGCTTTCTTT.